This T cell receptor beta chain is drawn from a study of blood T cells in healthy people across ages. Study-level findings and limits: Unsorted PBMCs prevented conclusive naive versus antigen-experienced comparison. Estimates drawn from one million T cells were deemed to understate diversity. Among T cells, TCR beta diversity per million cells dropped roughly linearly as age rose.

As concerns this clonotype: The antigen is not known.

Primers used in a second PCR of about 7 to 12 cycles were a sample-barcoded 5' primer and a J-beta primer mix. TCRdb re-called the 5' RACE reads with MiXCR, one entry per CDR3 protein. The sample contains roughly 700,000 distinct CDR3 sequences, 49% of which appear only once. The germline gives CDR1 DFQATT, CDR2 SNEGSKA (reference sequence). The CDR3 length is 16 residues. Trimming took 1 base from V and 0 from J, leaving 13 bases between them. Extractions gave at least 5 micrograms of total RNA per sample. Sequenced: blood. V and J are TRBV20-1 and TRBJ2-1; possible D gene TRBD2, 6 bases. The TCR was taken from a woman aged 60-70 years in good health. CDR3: CSARVALASSYNEQFF. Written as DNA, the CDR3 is TGCAGTGCTAGAGTGGCACTAGCAAGCTCCTACAATGAGCAGTTCTTC.